Given below is one T cell receptor (beta chain) in context. Method: immunoSEQ multiplex PCR; TCRdb's copy keeps in-frame clones and lacks some. This repertoire shows over 100,000 clones, 65% to 85% found once; its top ten account for about 4.2%. In germline, CDR1 is SGDLS, CDR2 YYNGEE. Trimming stripped 0 bases from V and 8 bases from J, with 14 bases between. The length of the CDR3 is 14 residues. The sample originates from a study of blood T cell repertoires in COVID-19. The chain has TRBV9 and TRBJ1-2; D not resolved. The sample consisted of peripheral blood. The receptor comes from an older woman with acute or convalescent COVID-19. CDR3 sequence reads: CASSVEARLNGYTF. CDR3 DNA: TGTGCCAGCAGCGTAGAGGCCAGGTTGAACGGCTACACCTTC.